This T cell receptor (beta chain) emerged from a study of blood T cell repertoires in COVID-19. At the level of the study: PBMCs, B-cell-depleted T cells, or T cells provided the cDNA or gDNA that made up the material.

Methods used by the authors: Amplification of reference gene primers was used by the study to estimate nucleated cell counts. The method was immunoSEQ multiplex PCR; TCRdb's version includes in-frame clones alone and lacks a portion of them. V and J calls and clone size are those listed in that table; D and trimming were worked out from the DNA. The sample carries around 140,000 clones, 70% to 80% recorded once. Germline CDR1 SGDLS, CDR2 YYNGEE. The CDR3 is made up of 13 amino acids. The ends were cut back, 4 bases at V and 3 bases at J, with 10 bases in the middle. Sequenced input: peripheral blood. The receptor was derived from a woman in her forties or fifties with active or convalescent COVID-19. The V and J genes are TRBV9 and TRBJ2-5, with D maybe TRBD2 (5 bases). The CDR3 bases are TGTGCCAGCAGCCGCGGACTGGAAGAGACCCAGTACTTC. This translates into CASSRGLEETQYF.